This entry lists 29 T cell receptor beta chains sequenced from one sample in a study of CD8+CD57+ T cells in acquired aplastic anemia. Patients sequenced had flow cytometry evidence of CD8+CD57+ cell expansion. TCR beta VDJ and CDR3 profiling used genomic DNA as template. TCRdb processed the reads anew with MiXCR; each CDR3 protein has one entry. The sample includes 200,000 to 250,000 distinct CDR3 sequences, 60% to 80% of them seen just once. The sample comprised sorted CD4+, CD8+, or CD8+CD57+ T cells (not recorded which) from PBMCs. The receptors were gathered from a human donor with aplastic anemia.

The J gene is TRBJ2-5, the V gene TRBV7-2, with D unclear. The CDR3 is 15 amino acids. Per the germline V gene, CDR1 is SGHTA and CDR2 is FQGNSA. The V and J ends lost 1 base and 7 bases respectively, with 16 bases between them. The CDR3: CASSLEGRRVVTQYF. In DNA form, the CDR3 reads TGTGCCAGCAGCTTAGAAGGGCGCCGGGTAGTGACCCAGTACTTC.

This clonotype turned up a few times. CDR3 nucleotide sequence: TGTGCCACCAGCAGGTCCGGGACAGGGCGAACTTTCTTT. It specifies CATSRSGTGRTFF. The chain joins TRBV15 to TRBJ1-1; the match to TRBD1 covers 9 bases. Germline CDR1 reads LNHNV; CDR2 reads YYDKDF (reference sequence). The CDR3 sequence is 13 residues long. J was trimmed by 12 bases and V by 3 bases; bases with no gene match: 8.

The chain carries TRBV7-3 and TRBJ1-6; unclear D gene. There are 15 residues in the CDR3. V shed 5 bases and J shed 6 bases, with 14 bases lying between them. Per germline, CDR1 SGHTA and CDR2 FQGTGA. CDR3 bases: TGTGCCAGCAGCCCCCTCACACCTCTTAATTCACCCCTCCACTTT. Amino acid sequence: CASSPLTPLNSPLHF.

This rearrangement joins TRBV5-1 to TRBJ1-1; unclear D gene. Germline V gene lookup returns CDR1 SGHRS and CDR2 YFSETQ. The V end lost 0 bases, the J end lost 3 bases, and 15 bases lay between the germline ends. The CDR3 covers 16 residues. In DNA form, the CDR3 reads TGCGCCAGCAGCTTGGGGGCAGCGGGTGTGTACACTGAAGCTTTCTTT. Encoded protein: CASSLGAAGVYTEAFF.

This clonotype was seen only a few times. This chain links TRBV7-9 with TRBJ1-1; no clear D gene. Germline CDR1 reads SEHNR; CDR2 reads FQNEAQ (reference sequence). The CDR3 extends over 13 amino acids. Trimming took 2 bases from V and 4 from J, leaving 8 bases between them. The CDR3 loop is CASSLSSVTEAFF. The DNA for the CDR3 is TGTGCCAGCAGCTTATCTAGTGTCACTGAAGCTTTCTTT.

The V and J genes are TRBV6-5 and TRBJ2-2; D assignment may be TRBD1 or TRBD2 (5 bases each). V gave up 6 bases and J gave up 7 bases, with 18 bases separating them. Germline CDR1 MNHEY, CDR2 SVGAGI. The CDR3 runs 15 residues. This CDR3 reads CASRATWTGHGELFF. The CDR3, as DNA: TGTGCCAGCAGAGCTACGTGGACTGGACACGGGGAGCTGTTTTTT.

This chain uses TRBV9 with TRBJ1-6; D remains ambiguous. This CDR3 contains 15 residues. Trimming cost V 1 base and J 9 bases, with 14 bases left between them. CDR1 SGDLS and CDR2 YYNGEE come from the germline V gene. CDR3 loop: CASSVTGADSSPLHF. In DNA, the CDR3 is TGTGCCAGCAGCGTAACCGGAGCGGATAGTTCACCCCTCCACTTT.

The rearrangement uses TRBV4-2 and TRBJ2-5; a possible D gene is TRBD2 (6 bases). The CDR3 contains 14 residues. V was trimmed by 0 bases and J by 4 bases, leaving 9 bases between them. Germline values: CDR1 LGHNA, CDR2 YNFKEQ. As DNA, the CDR3 is TGTGCCAGCAGCCAAGAGGAGGGAGGAGAGACCCAGTACTTC. Its translation: CASSQEEGGETQYF.

This chain joins TRBV7-2 and TRBJ2-7; D is unresolved. The CDR3 has 15 residues. CDR1 and CDR2 (germline): SGHTA, FQGNSA. Trimming stripped 6 bases from V and 0 bases from J, with 15 bases between. CDR3 in DNA: TGTGCCAGCAGACTTCTTCCGCATAGCTCCTACGAGCAGTACTTC. It codes for CASRLLPHSSYEQYF.

A note on this clonotype: At one end, the junction sequence differs from germline, possibly due to a read error. The rearrangement uses TRBV6-2 or TRBV6-3 and TRBJ1-2; no definite D call. The germline V gene has CDR1 MNHEY and CDR2 SVGEGT. This CDR3 has 14 residues. CDR3 DNA sequence: TGTGCCATCAGTGAGTCCCCGGGTAACTATGGCTACACCTTC. It encodes CAISESPGNYGYTF.

This clonotype was recorded many times. The chain is built from TRBV7-9 and TRBJ2-7; D is possibly TRBD1 or TRBD2 (5 bases each). The V end lost 9 bases, the J end lost 1 base, and 25 bases lay between the germline ends. CDR3 length equals 17 residues. Germline values: CDR1 SEHNR, CDR2 FQNEAQ (reference sequence). The CDR3 spells CARADRRWNWGSYEQYF. CDR3 DNA sequence: TGTGCCAGGGCGGACCGCCGTTGGAACTGGGGGTCCTACGAGCAGTACTTC.

The CDR3: CSAEDRGGYEQYF. As DNA, the CDR3 is TGCAGTGCTGAGGACAGGGGTGGGTACGAGCAGTACTTC. This chain connects TRBV20-1 to TRBJ2-7; 9 positions match TRBD1. The V gene end was trimmed by 5 bases and the J gene end by 4 bases; junction bases not matched to a gene: 6. In germline, CDR1 is DFQATT, CDR2 SNEGSKA (reference sequence). The CDR3 runs to 13 residues.

V gene TRBV7-9 combines with J gene TRBJ2-5, with a tentative D call TRBD2 (6 bases). The CDR3 spans 16 residues. Trimming removed 4 bases at V and 1 base at J, with 16 bases between. CDR1 and CDR2 (germline): SEHNR, FQNEAQ (reference sequence). The CDR3 sequence: CASSSGGSRGQETQYF. The CDR3 DNA reads as TGTGCCAGCAGCTCCGGTGGCTCGCGGGGCCAAGAGACCCAGTACTTC.

V is TRBV7-2 and J is TRBJ2-5; weak D call: TRBD1 (5 bases). The CDR3 contains 15 residues. The germline V and J ends were trimmed by 3 bases and 6 bases, with 17 bases remaining between them. Looked up from germline, CDR1 is SGHTA and CDR2 is FQGNSA. In nucleotides, the CDR3 is TGTGCCAGCAGCTTTACCGAATCCAGGGCCAAGACCCAGTACTTC. Translating it yields CASSFTESRAKTQYF.

In its sample, this clonotype was seen a few times. This chain connects TRBV5-1 to TRBJ2-7; 10 bases are a match to TRBD2. There are 15 residues in the CDR3. Trimming at V came to 0 bases and at J to 5 bases, leaving 5 bases not matched to a gene. From germline, CDR1 is SGHRS and CDR2 YFSETQ. The CDR3 bases are TGCGCCAGCAGCTTGGCTAGCGGGAGAATCGACGAGCAGTACTTC. It yields the protein CASSLASGRIDEQYF.

In its sample, this clonotype was seen once. The rearrangement joins TRBV19 to TRBJ1-1; the match to TRBD1 covers 8 bases. J gave up 5 bases and V 10 bases, and 6 bases lay outside the gene matches. From germline, CDR1 is LNHDA and CDR2 SQIVND (reference sequence). This CDR3 comprises 12 residues. CDR3 bases: TGTGCCACAAGGACAGGGTGGACTGAAGCTTTCTTT. It codes for CATRTGWTEAFF.

This clonotype was seen more than once but under ten times. In nucleotides, the CDR3 is TGTGCCAGCCAGGCGGAAGGGGGAGAAAACACCATATATTTT. Translated: CASQAEGGENTIYF. This sequence joins TRBV2 and TRBJ1-3, with D maybe TRBD1 (6 bases). Germline CDR1 is SNHLY and CDR2 is FYNNEI. Trimming took off 8 bases at V and 6 bases at J, with 17 bases between the two ends. This CDR3 has 14 residues.

The chain joins TRBV12-3 or TRBV12-4 to TRBJ1-4; maybe TRBD1 (5 bases). V was shortened by 3 bases and J by 6 bases, with 14 bases between the two germline ends. This CDR3 has 15 residues. Here the CDR3 DNA reads TGTGCCAGCAGTTTTTCAGGGTTTGGGGATGAAAAACTGTTTTTT. Amino acids: CASSFSGFGDEKLFF.

About this clonotype: The junction departs from germline at one end; a sequencing error may be responsible. The V and J genes are TRBV20-1 and TRBJ2-7; D may be TRBD1 (5 bases). Germline lookup yields CDR1 DFQATT and CDR2 SNEGSKA (reference sequence). The CDR3 sequence is 15 residues long. CDR3 bases: TGCAGTGCTAGAGACAGGGCGAGGACAAGTATCGAGCGGTACTTC. As protein: CSARDRARTSIERYF.

The chain uses TRBV7-9 and TRBJ1-1; 7 nucleotides agree with TRBD1. The CDR3 sequence is 15 residues long. Losses at the gene ends were 0 bases for V and 6 bases for J; bases not matched to a gene: 7. Looked up from germline, CDR1 is SEHNR and CDR2 is FQNEAQ (reference sequence). DNA for the CDR3: TGTGCCAGCAGCTTAGCAGGGGGCGCGGGTTCTGAAGCTTTCTTT. Translated: CASSLAGGAGSEAFF.

This clonotype was counted only a few times. The genes are TRBV7-6 and TRBJ2-1, with D perhaps TRBD1 (6 bases). The CDR3 length is 16 residues. CDR1 SGHVS and CDR2 FNYEAQ come from the germline V gene. Trimming left V 2 bases short and J 2 bases short, with 13 bases between. CDR3 region: CASSLTGTHTYNEQFF. The DNA for the CDR3 is TGTGCCAGCAGCTTAACCGGGACACATACCTACAATGAGCAGTTCTTC.

This sequence joins TRBV10-3 and TRBJ2-2; unclear D gene. Germline CDR1 reads ENHRY; CDR2 reads SYGVKD. The CDR3 runs to 18 residues. Trimming shortened V by 0 bases and J by 1 base, and 15 bases separated the two germline ends. The CDR3 protein is CAISESRLGPKNTGELFF. The CDR3 DNA reads as TGTGCCATCAGTGAGTCGCGGCTCGGGCCTAAGAACACCGGGGAGCTGTTTTTT.

The sample holds many counts of this clonotype. The chain has TRBV12-3 or TRBV12-4 and TRBJ2-7, with D unresolved. CDR3 length: 12 amino acids. Trimming removed 6 bases from V and 6 bases from J, with 12 bases in between. The CDR3: CASSPSLSEQYF. CDR3 coding DNA: TGTGCCAGCAGCCCATCGCTGAGCGAGCAGTACTTC.

This clonotype came up a few times. The chain carries TRBV7-2 and TRBJ1-2; D is unclear. The germline gives CDR1 SGHTA, CDR2 FQGNSA. This CDR3 has 14 amino acids. Trimming took 1 base from V and 9 from J, leaving 15 bases between them. The CDR3 region is CASSLESADTRYTF. CDR3 sequence (DNA): TGTGCCAGCAGCTTAGAGTCGGCGGATACGCGCTACACCTTC.

The chain employs TRBV25-1 and TRBJ1-1; D ambiguous. V was clipped by 4 bases and J by 4 bases, with 7 bases between them. This CDR3 contains 12 residues. CDR1 is MGHDK, CDR2 SYGVNS, per germline. This chain's CDR3 is CASSALSTEAFF. The CDR3 nucleotides are TGTGCCAGCAGTGCTTTAAGCACTGAAGCTTTCTTT.

The rearrangement links TRBV5-1 to TRBJ1-1, with D possibly being TRBD1 (5 bases). The CDR3 is made up of 15 amino acids. Trimming removed 4 bases from V and 0 bases from J, with 13 bases in between. Germline V gene sequence: CDR1 SGHRS, CDR2 YFSETQ. In DNA form, the CDR3 reads TGCGCCAGCAGCGAACCCGGGACGTTGAACACTGAAGCTTTCTTT. Encoded protein: CASSEPGTLNTEAFF.

In its sample, this clonotype was seen many times. V is TRBV7-6 and J is TRBJ1-2; 9 bases line up with TRBD1. This CDR3 has 15 amino acids. The V gene's germline CDR1 is SGHVS and CDR2 FNYEAQ. With 5 bases clipped from V and 7 bases from J, the junction kept 11 bases outside the gene matches. The DNA for the CDR3 is TGTGCCAGCAGCCCCGAGGAGACAGGGGGGGGTGGCTACACCTTC. Translated: CASSPEETGGGGYTF.

V is TRBV7-6 and J is TRBJ2-5; the D is unclear. The CDR3 is 13 amino acids. Germline CDR1 SGHVS, CDR2 FNYEAQ. V was cut by 1 base and J by 3 bases, with 6 bases left in between. The CDR3 DNA is TGTGCCAGCAGCTTAGGACGGAAAGAGACCCAGTACTTC. This gives the protein CASSLGRKETQYF.

This clonotype appeared a few times. The rearrangement uses TRBV10-3 and TRBJ2-5; 7 nucleotides line up with TRBD2. This CDR3 contains 12 residues. Germline loops: CDR1 ENHRY, CDR2 SYGVKD. V lost 5 bases, J lost 9 bases, and 6 bases stayed unmatched. CDR3 region: CAISFTSAPQYF. The CDR3 DNA follows: TGTGCCATCAGTTTTACTAGCGCACCCCAGTACTTC.